Below, one TCR beta chain is given with its context. The antigen is not known. Other nucleotide sequences in the sample specify the same CDR3. The PCR employed 60 Vbeta primers together with 13 Jbeta primers. This table comes from immunoSEQ multiplex PCR, and its TCRdb copy is limited to in-frame clones, with some not included. This sample carries 99,000 or so clones, roughly 13% of them seen once, and the ten largest clones take more than 15%. This entry belongs to a study of cytomegalovirus exposure and HLA in healthy donors. The length of the CDR3 is 15 residues. Germline assignment: CDR1 LGHNA and CDR2 YSLEER. J gave up 4 bases and V 1 base, and 6 bases lay outside the gene matches. Study-wide results and caveats: V- and J-gene trimming in TCR beta was tied to a missense DCLRE1C variant by an analysis performed later.

Regarding donors, all were healthy bone marrow donors. The chain carries TRBV4-3 and TRBJ2-7, with TRBD2 matching over 8 bases. The TCR comes from a man in his forties in good health and CMV-seropositive. What was sequenced was PBMCs. CDR3 in amino acids: CASSQAASGSYEQYF. The CDR3, as DNA: TGCGCCAGCAGCCAAGCGGCTAGCGGGTCTTACGAGCAGTACTTC.